Each of the 28 T cell receptor beta chains below was sequenced from the same sample in a study of early T cells in non-severe SARS-CoV-2 infection. TCRdb redid the calling of the 5' RACE reads with MiXCR, one entry per CDR3 protein. The sample records 20,000 to 30,000 distinct CDR3 sequences, roughly 4% being singletons. Sequenced material: whole blood. The receptors come from an adult who was a healthcare worker with PCR-confirmed SARS-CoV-2 infection or an uninfected control (not recorded which).

This clonotype has more than one count but fewer than ten. The chain has TRBV13 and TRBJ2-4, with 11 bases identical to TRBD2. From germline, CDR1 is PRHDT and CDR2 FYEKMQ (reference sequence). The V gene end was trimmed by 5 bases and the J gene end by 6 bases; junction bases not matched to a gene: 12. CDR3 length: 17 amino acids. CDR3 protein: CASSPGLAGWGRNIQYF. In nucleotides, the CDR3 is TGTGCCAGCAGCCCCGGACTAGCGGGTTGGGGGAGAAACATTCAGTACTTC.

This clonotype was recorded at least ten times. V usage is TRBV21-1 and J usage is TRBJ2-3; the table's D gene call, TRBD2, was not cross checked with the DNA. TRBV21-1 constitutes a pseudogene. The CDR3 runs 16 residues. The CDR3, as DNA: TGTGCCAGCAGCCCGGCTAGCGGATCCTGCACAGATACGCAGTATTTT. It is translated as CASSPASGSCTDTQYF.

In this sample, this clonotype turned up many times. The chain recombines TRBV7-9 with TRBJ2-2; no reliable D call. The CDR3 sequence is 15 residues long. With 1 base removed from V and 5 bases from J, the gap between germline ends came to 11 bases. From germline, CDR1 is SEHNR and CDR2 FQNEAQ (reference sequence). The CDR3 region is CASSLVGRVTGELFF. CDR3 nucleotides: TGTGCCAGCAGCTTAGTAGGTCGAGTAACCGGGGAGCTGTTTTTT.

This clonotype was observed at least ten times. This chain uses TRBV28 with TRBJ2-7, with 12 bases that match TRBD2. CDR3 length: 17 residues. Germline V lookup: CDR1 MDHEN, CDR2 SYDVKM. Trimming cost V 2 bases and J 4 bases; bases outside gene matches: 9. CDR3 sequence: CASSLGLAGGPEYEQYF. The CDR3 DNA is TGTGCCAGCAGTTTAGGGCTAGCGGGAGGGCCGGAGTACGAGCAGTACTTC. Combining the CDR3 with reference TRBV28 and TRBJ2-7 gives the whole variable domain DVKVTQSSRYLVKRTGEKVFLECVQDMDHENMFWYRQDPGLGLRLIYFSYDVKMKEKGDIPEGYSVSREKKERFSLILESASTNQTSMYLCASSLGLAGGPEYEQYFGPGTRLTVT.

This clonotype occurred a few times. The chain couples TRBV20-1 to TRBJ2-1, with TRBD2 as a possible D gene (8 bases). The CDR3 sequence is 16 residues long. Germline assignment: CDR1 DFQATT and CDR2 SNEGSKA (reference sequence). V was shortened by 0 bases and J by 12 bases, with 24 bases between the two germline ends. As DNA, the CDR3 is TGCAGTGCTAGAGATCCCAGGGGGGCAGCGGGAGAAGCGCAGTTCTTC. It specifies CSARDPRGAAGEAQFF.

This clonotype occurred once. The conserved final phenylalanine or tryptophan is absent from the CDR3, which likely points to a read error. The V gene is TRBV20-1, the J gene TRBJ2-5; 7 bases fit TRBD2. The CDR3 has 14 residues. CDR1 and CDR2 from the germline V gene are DFQATT and SNEGSKA (reference sequence). The V and J ends lost 5 bases and 4 bases, in that order; junction bases with no gene match: 10. Here the CDR3 DNA reads TGCAGTGCTCCGCCTAGCGGTGGGGGAGAGACCCAGTACTCC. Its protein product is CSAPPSGGGETQYS.

There are many counts of this clonotype. The gene calls are TRBV12-3 or TRBV12-4 and TRBJ1-2; D is uncertain. Trimming left V 4 bases short and J 3 bases short, with 9 bases between. The CDR3 consists of 13 residues. The CDR3 coding sequence is TGTGCCAGCAGTTCCCAGACCTACTATGGCTACACCTTC. Translating it yields CASSSQTYYGYTF.

This clonotype was found a few times. The chain uses TRBV28 and TRBJ2-4, with D hard to call. Germline V CDR1 and CDR2: MDHEN, SYDVKM. The ends were cut back, 8 bases at V and 7 bases at J, with 15 bases in the middle. CDR3 size: 13 residues. In DNA, the CDR3 is TGTGCCAGCCAGCCCGTAAATGGGAACATTCAGTACTTC. It translates to CASQPVNGNIQYF.

This clonotype was recorded at least ten times. This chain joins TRBV25-1 and TRBJ2-5, with TRBD2 matching over 7 bases. Germline CDR1 is MGHDK and CDR2 is SYGVNS. The CDR3 loop spans 15 amino acids. Trimming at V came to 5 bases and at J to 3 bases, leaving 9 bases not matched to a gene. The CDR3 region is CASSPIRGGKETQYF. CDR3 DNA: TGTGCCAGCAGTCCCATCCGGGGAGGGAAAGAGACCCAGTACTTC.

Many counts were recorded for this clonotype. The chain employs TRBV19 and TRBJ2-1; 13 positions agree with TRBD2. The CDR3 consists of 18 residues. Germline CDR1 LNHDA, CDR2 SQIVND (reference sequence). Trimming removed 4 bases from V and 5 bases from J; junction bases left unmatched: 11. CDR3 loop: CASSRRLAGGRDDNEQFF. CDR3 in DNA: TGTGCCAGTAGTAGGCGACTAGCGGGAGGTCGGGATGACAATGAGCAGTTCTTC.

This clonotype is classed as medium-sized. The genes are TRBV5-5 and TRBJ2-1; TRBD1 is a possible D gene (5 bases). Trimming removed 0 bases at V and 12 bases at J, with 16 bases between. The CDR3 totals 14 residues. Germline assignment: CDR1 SGHKS and CDR2 YYEKEE (reference sequence). The CDR3 loop reads CASSLGGAVALQFF. The CDR3 nucleotides read TGTGCCAGCAGCTTGGGGGGCGCGGTCGCCCTGCAGTTCTTC.

The table lists this clonotype with many counts. The chain carries TRBV28 and TRBJ2-6; D unclear. The CDR3 is made up of 14 amino acids. The V end was cut by 6 bases, the J end by 0 bases, with 6 bases between. Germline CDR1 and CDR2: MDHEN and SYDVKM. The chain's CDR3 is CASSVPSGANVLTF. The CDR3 DNA sequence: TGTGCCAGCAGCGTGCCCTCTGGGGCCAACGTCCTGACTTTC.

This clonotype was counted many times. The V call is TRBV5-1, the J call TRBJ2-6; no clear D. The CDR3 contains 15 residues. The ends were cut back, 1 base at V and 4 bases at J, with 9 bases in the middle. CDR1 and CDR2 (germline): SGHRS, YFSETQ. The CDR3 loop is CASSLPGAGANVLTF. The CDR3 nucleotides read TGCGCCAGCAGCTTGCCAGGAGCGGGGGCCAACGTCCTGACTTTC.

The chain carries TRBV5-1 and TRBJ2-6; 11 bases match TRBD1. CDR1 and CDR2 from the germline V gene are SGHRS and YFSETQ. The CDR3 has 18 amino acids. With V trimmed by 4 bases and J by 0 bases, 6 bases remained unmatched. CDR3 nucleotide sequence: TGCGCCAGCAGCATCCGGACAGGGGGCAGCTCTGGGGCCAACGTCCTGACTTTC. Amino acids: CASSIRTGGSSGANVLTF.

This clonotype has a handful of counts. The J gene is TRBJ2-1, the V gene TRBV27; 7 bases match TRBD1. CDR1 and CDR2 (germline): MNHEY, SMNVEV (reference sequence). The CDR3 covers 17 residues. J was trimmed by 0 bases and V by 6 bases; bases with no gene match: 11. The CDR3 loop is CASRGQTRHTSYNEQFF. CDR3 nucleotide sequence: TGTGCCAGCAGGGGACAGACGCGGCACACCTCCTACAATGAGCAGTTCTTC.

Ten or more counts support this clonotype. The chain joins TRBV27 to TRBJ2-7; D uncertain. Germline V CDR1 and CDR2: MNHEY, SMNVEV (reference sequence). V was pared by 8 bases and J by 4 bases, with 18 bases between. This CDR3 spans 14 amino acids. The CDR3, as DNA: TGTGCCAGCCGCCCAAACATTAGAGAATACGAGCAGTACTTC. This translates into CASRPNIREYEQYF.

Ten or more counts support this clonotype. The rearrangement links TRBV28 to TRBJ2-7; the match to TRBD2 covers 9 bases. V lost 4 bases and J lost 6; bases outside the gene matches: 10. Per germline, CDR1 MDHEN and CDR2 SYDVKM. CDR3 length equals 15 residues. The CDR3 DNA reads as TGTGCCAGCAGTTCCAGGCGGCGGGAGGGCCGCGAGCAGTACTTC. This sequence encodes CASSSRRREGREQYF.

This clonotype was recorded at least ten times. The gene calls are TRBV6-1 and TRBJ1-4; D is unclear. V lost 6 bases to trimming and J lost 0 bases, with 8 bases between them. There are 14 residues in the CDR3. CDR1 and CDR2 from the germline V gene are MNHNS and SASEGT. CDR3: CASREASTNEKLFF. CDR3 nucleotides: TGTGCCAGCAGGGAGGCCTCAACTAATGAAAAACTGTTTTTT.

At least ten counts were recorded for this clonotype. The DNA for the CDR3 is TGCAGTGCCTTAGCTGGGACTAGCGGGAGGGGTCGTCACAGGGAGACCCAGTACTTC. Its protein product is CSALAGTSGRGRHRETQYF. This rearrangement joins TRBV20-1 to TRBJ2-5; 16 bases match TRBD2. This CDR3 region has 19 residues. Germline trimming cut 6 bases from V and 5 bases from J; bases unmatched to any gene: 18. CDR1 and CDR2 from the germline V gene are DFQATT and SNEGSKA (reference sequence).

This clonotype came up many times. J is TRBJ1-2 and V is TRBV20-1; D remains ambiguous. Trimming pared 3 bases from V and 3 bases from J, leaving 8 bases between. Germline lookup yields CDR1 DFQATT and CDR2 SNEGSKA (reference sequence). This CDR3 has 12 residues. CDR3 residues: CSARNRDYGYTF. CDR3 sequence (DNA): TGCAGTGCTAGGAACAGAGACTATGGCTACACCTTC.

This clonotype was seen repeatedly, ten times or more. The V gene is TRBV9, the J gene TRBJ2-1; D is unresolved. The germline CDR1 and CDR2 sequences are SGDLS and YYNGEE. Trimming removed 3 bases at V and 2 bases at J, with 12 bases between. This CDR3 spans 15 amino acids. CDR3 coding DNA: TGTGCCAGCAGCGCCGACGGGCAGCCCTACAATGAGCAGTTCTTC. The encoded protein is CASSADGQPYNEQFF.

The V call is TRBV10-3, the J call TRBJ2-5, with 10 positions matching TRBD1. The CDR3 has 15 amino acids. V shed 2 bases and J 3 bases; nucleotides not matched to a gene: 3. Germline values: CDR1 ENHRY, CDR2 SYGVKD. The CDR3 is CAISEAGTGEETQYF. CDR3 DNA: TGTGCCATCAGTGAGGCCGGGACAGGGGAAGAGACCCAGTACTTC.

At least ten counts were recorded for this clonotype. V and J are TRBV29-1 and TRBJ2-5, with D unresolved. The V gene lost 8 bases and the J gene lost 4 bases, with 11 bases spanning the gap. The length of the CDR3 is 11 residues. CDR1 is SQVTM, CDR2 ANQGSEA, per germline. CDR3 protein: CSTRWGETQYF. The CDR3 DNA sequence: TGCAGCACCAGGTGGGGAGAGACCCAGTACTTC.

This clonotype has at least ten counts. The CDR3: CASSSPTGPLSGNTIYF. In DNA form, the CDR3 reads TGTGCCAGCAGTTCCCCGACAGGGCCCCTCTCTGGAAACACCATATATTTT. The chain couples TRBV6-5 to TRBJ1-3; 7 bases fit TRBD1. The CDR3 is made up of 17 amino acids. With V trimmed by 4 bases and J by 0 bases, 9 bases remained unmatched. The germline V gene has CDR1 MNHEY and CDR2 SVGAGI.

This clonotype was found many times. The chain couples TRBV7-3 to TRBJ2-2; a possible D gene is TRBD2 (6 bases). This CDR3 region has 15 residues. Per germline, CDR1 SGHTA and CDR2 FQGTGA. Between the trimmed V and J ends, which lost 2 bases and 2 bases, there was a span of 9 bases. The CDR3 region is CASSLAGTNTGELFF. CDR3 sequence (DNA): TGTGCCAGCAGCTTAGCGGGGACCAACACCGGGGAGCTGTTTTTT. Variable domain in full (rest from reference TRBV7-3 and TRBJ2-2): GAGVSQTPSNKVTEKGKYVELRCDPISGHTALYWYRQSLGQGPEFLIYFQGTGAADDSGLPNDRFFAVRPEGSVSTLKIQRTERGDSAVYLCASSLAGTNTGELFFGEGSRLTVL.

This clonotype was counted at least ten times. The chain uses TRBV28 and TRBJ2-7; D is unresolved. The germline CDR1 and CDR2 sequences are MDHEN and SYDVKM. The V end was cut by 9 bases, the J end by 1 base, with 16 bases between. There are 14 residues in the CDR3. This chain's CDR3 is CASGPRHNSYEQYF. As DNA, the CDR3 is TGTGCCAGTGGGCCTCGGCACAATTCCTACGAGCAGTACTTC.

This clonotype was observed many times. The chain is built from TRBV28 and TRBJ2-2; the D call may be TRBD1 or TRBD2 (5 bases each). V shed 2 bases and J shed 5 bases, with 18 bases lying between them. Germline CDR1 is MDHEN and CDR2 is SYDVKM. The CDR3 has 17 residues. The DNA of the CDR3 is TGTGCCAGCAGTTTAAGGGGCTGGGCGGGCACTACCGGGGAGCTGTTTTTT. Encoded protein: CASSLRGWAGTTGELFF.

In its sample, this clonotype was seen many times. V is TRBV28 and J is TRBJ2-5; the D is unclear. The CDR3 sequence is 13 residues long. V was clipped by 3 bases and J by 0 bases, with 5 bases between them. Germline CDR1 MDHEN, CDR2 SYDVKM. The CDR3 DNA reads as TGTGCCAGCAGTTTTGAGGACCAAGAGACCCAGTACTTC. Amino acids: CASSFEDQETQYF.